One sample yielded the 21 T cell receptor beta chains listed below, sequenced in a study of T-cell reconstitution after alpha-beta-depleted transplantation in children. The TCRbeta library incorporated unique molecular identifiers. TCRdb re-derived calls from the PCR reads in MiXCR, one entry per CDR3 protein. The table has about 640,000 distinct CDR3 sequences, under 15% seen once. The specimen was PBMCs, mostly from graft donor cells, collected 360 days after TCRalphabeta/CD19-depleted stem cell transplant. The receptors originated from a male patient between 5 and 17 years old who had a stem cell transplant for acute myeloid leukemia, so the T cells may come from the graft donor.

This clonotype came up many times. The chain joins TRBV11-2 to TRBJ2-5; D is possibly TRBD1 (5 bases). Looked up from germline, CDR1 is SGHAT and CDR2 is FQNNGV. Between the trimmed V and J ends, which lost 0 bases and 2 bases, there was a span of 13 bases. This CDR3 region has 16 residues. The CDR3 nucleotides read TGTGCCAGCAGCTTAGAAGGCAGGGTAGGGCAAGAGACCCAGTACTTC. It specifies CASSLEGRVGQETQYF.

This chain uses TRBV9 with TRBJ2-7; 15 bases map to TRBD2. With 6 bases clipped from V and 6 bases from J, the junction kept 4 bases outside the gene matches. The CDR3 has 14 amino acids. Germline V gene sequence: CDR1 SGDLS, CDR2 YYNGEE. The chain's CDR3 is CASNPGLAGGEQYF. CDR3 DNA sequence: TGTGCCAGCAACCCGGGACTAGCGGGAGGCGAGCAGTACTTC.

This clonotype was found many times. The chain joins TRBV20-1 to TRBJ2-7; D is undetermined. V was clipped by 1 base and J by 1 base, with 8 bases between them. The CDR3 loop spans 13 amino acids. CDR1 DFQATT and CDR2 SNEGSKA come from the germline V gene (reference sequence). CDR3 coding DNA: TGCAGTGCTAGAGGACTGGTTTCCTACGAGCAGTACTTC. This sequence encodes CSARGLVSYEQYF.

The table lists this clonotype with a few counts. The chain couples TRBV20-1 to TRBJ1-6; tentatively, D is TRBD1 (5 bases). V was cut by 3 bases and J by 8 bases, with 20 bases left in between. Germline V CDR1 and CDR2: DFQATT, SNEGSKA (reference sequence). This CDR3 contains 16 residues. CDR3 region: CSASSLGQGRDSPLHF. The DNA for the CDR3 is TGCAGTGCTAGCAGTCTGGGCCAGGGCCGGGATTCACCCCTCCACTTT.

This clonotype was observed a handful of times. The CDR3 protein is CSARPGTSEETQYF. The CDR3 DNA reads as TGCAGTGCTAGACCGGGGACTAGCGAAGAGACCCAGTACTTC. This chain joins TRBV20-1 and TRBJ2-5; 10 bases match TRBD2. Trimming removed 2 bases from V and 3 bases from J; junction bases left unmatched: 3. CDR3 length: 14 residues. CDR1 and CDR2 (germline): DFQATT, SNEGSKA (reference sequence).

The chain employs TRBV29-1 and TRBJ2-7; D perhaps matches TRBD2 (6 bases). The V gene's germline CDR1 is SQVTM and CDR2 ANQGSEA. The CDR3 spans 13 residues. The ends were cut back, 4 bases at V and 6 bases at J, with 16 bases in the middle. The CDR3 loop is CSVGRGRSSEQYF. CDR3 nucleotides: TGCAGCGTTGGGCGAGGGAGGAGCTCCGAGCAGTACTTC.

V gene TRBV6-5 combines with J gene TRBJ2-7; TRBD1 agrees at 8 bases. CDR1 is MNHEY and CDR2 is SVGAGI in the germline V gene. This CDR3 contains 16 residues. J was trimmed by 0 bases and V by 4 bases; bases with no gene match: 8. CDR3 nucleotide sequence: TGTGCCAGCAGTTCCGCCCGACAGGGGCCCTCCTACGAGCAGTACTTC. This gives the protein CASSSARQGPSYEQYF.

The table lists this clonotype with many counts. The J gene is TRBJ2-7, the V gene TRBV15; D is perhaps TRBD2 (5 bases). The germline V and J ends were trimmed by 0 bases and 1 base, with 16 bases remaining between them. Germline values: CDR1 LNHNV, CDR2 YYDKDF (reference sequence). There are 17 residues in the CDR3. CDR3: CATSRDRLRGFSYEQYF. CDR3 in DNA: TGTGCCACCAGCAGAGATCGATTAAGAGGGTTTTCCTACGAGCAGTACTTC.

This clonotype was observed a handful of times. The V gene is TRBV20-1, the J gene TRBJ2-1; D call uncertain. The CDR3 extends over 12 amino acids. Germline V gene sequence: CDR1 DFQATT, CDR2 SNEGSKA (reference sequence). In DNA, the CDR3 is TGCAGCGATCTAAGCTCCTACAATGAGCAGTTCTTC. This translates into CSDLSSYNEQFF.

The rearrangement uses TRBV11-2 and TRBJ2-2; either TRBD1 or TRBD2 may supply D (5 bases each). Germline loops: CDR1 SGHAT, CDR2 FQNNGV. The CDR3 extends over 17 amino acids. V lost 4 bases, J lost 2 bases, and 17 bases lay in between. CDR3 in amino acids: CASSSGAGTANTGELFF. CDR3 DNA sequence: TGTGCCAGCAGCTCCGGGGCGGGTACGGCTAACACCGGGGAGCTGTTTTTT.

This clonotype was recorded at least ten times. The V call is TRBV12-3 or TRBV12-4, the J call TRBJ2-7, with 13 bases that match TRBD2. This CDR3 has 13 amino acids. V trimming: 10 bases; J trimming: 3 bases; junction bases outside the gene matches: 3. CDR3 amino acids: CATGLAGVYEQYF. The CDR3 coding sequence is TGTGCCACCGGACTAGCGGGAGTCTACGAGCAGTACTTC.

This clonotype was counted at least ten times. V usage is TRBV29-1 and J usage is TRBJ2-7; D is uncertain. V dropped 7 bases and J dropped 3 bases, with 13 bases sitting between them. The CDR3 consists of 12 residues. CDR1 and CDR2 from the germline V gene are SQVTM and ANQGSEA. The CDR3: CSGGLVGYEQYF. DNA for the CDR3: TGCAGCGGTGGATTAGTTGGCTACGAGCAGTACTTC.

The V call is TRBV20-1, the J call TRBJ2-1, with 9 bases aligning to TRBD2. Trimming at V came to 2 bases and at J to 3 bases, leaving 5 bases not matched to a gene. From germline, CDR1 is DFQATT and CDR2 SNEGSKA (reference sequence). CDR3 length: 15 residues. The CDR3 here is CSARPGLANYNEQFF. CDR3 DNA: TGCAGTGCTAGACCCGGACTAGCGAACTACAATGAGCAGTTCTTC.

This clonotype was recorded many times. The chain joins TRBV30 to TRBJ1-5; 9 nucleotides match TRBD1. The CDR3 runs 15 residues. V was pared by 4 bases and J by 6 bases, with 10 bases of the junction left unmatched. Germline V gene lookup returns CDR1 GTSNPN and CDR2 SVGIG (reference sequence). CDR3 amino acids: CAWTSTGGLGQPQHF. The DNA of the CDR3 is TGTGCCTGGACGTCAACAGGGGGCTTAGGTCAGCCCCAGCATTTT.

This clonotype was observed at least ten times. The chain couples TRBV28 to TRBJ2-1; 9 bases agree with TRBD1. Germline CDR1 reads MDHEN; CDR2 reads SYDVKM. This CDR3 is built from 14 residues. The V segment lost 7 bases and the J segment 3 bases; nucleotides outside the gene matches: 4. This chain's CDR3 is CASTRDRVYNEQFF. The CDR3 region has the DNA TGTGCCAGCACGCGGGACAGGGTCTACAATGAGCAGTTCTTC.

The CDR3 protein is CASSQGYSTSGLQETQYF. CDR3 DNA sequence: TGCGCCAGCAGCCAAGGATATTCAACTAGCGGACTACAAGAGACCCAGTACTTC. V usage is TRBV4-3 and J usage is TRBJ2-5; 8 nucleotides match TRBD2. Trimming at V came to 1 base and at J to 2 bases, leaving 12 bases not matched to a gene. The germline V gene has CDR1 LGHNA and CDR2 YSLEER. The CDR3 has 18 residues.

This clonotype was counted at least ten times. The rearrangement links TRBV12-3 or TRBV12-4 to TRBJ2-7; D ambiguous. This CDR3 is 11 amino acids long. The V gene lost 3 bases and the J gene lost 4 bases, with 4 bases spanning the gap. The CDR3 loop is CASSFHYEQYF. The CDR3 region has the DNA TGTGCCAGCAGTTTCCATTACGAGCAGTACTTC.

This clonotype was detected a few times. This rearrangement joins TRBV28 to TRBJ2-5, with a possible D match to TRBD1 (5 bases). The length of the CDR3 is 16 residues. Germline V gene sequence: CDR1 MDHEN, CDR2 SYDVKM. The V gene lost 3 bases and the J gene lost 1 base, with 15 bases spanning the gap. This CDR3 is CASSFRTPTSQETQYF. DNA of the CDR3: TGTGCCAGCAGTTTTAGGACACCGACGTCCCAAGAGACCCAGTACTTC. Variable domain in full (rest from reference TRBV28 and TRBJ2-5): DVKVTQSSRYLVKRTGEKVFLECVQDMDHENMFWYRQDPGLGLRLIYFSYDVKMKEKGDIPEGYSVSREKKERFSLILESASTNQTSMYLCASSFRTPTSQETQYFGPGTRLLVL.

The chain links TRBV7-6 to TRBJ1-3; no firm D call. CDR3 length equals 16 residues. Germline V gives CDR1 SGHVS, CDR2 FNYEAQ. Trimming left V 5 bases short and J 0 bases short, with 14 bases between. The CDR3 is CASSPTLPSSGNTIYF. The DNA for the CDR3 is TGTGCCAGCAGCCCTACTTTACCTTCCTCTGGAAACACCATATATTTT.

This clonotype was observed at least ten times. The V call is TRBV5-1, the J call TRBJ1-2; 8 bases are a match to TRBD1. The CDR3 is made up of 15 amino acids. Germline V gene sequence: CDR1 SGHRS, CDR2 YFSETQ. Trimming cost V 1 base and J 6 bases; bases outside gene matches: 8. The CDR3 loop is CASSLLAGGDDGYTF. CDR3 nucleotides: TGCGCCAGCAGCTTGCTGGCAGGGGGCGATGATGGCTACACCTTC.

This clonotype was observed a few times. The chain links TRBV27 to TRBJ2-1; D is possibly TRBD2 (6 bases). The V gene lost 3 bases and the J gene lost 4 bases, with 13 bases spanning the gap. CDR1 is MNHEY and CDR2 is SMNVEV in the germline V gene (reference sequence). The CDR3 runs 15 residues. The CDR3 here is CASSFWGLDYNEQFF. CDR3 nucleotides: TGTGCCAGCAGTTTTTGGGGACTGGATTACAATGAGCAGTTCTTC.